This TCR beta chain derives from a study of PD-1 blockade in classical Hodgkin lymphoma. As to time point: cycle 4 day 1 (C4D1), after 6 weeks of nivolumab. Each patient's relapse followed autologous stem cell transplantation, and brentuximab vedotin exposure varied. Repertoires were generated with immunoSEQ multiplex PCR, while TCRdb's copy carries only in-frame clones and drops some. Of 50,000 to 65,000 clones listed, just over 90% are singletons. The CDR3 is 13 residues long. Germline V lookup: CDR1 SGHNT, CDR2 YYREEE (reference sequence). After removal of 4 bases from V and 6 bases from J, the junction contained 6 bases not matched to a gene. As concerns this clone: Its antigen remains unidentified.

Study outcomes and limitations: Complete responders showed a baseline diversity that resembled the diversity of newly diagnosed patients.

The chain is built from TRBV5-4 and TRBJ1-2; 7 nucleotides line up with TRBD1. The sequencing used peripheral blood mononuclear cells (PBMCs), collected before the fourth cycle of nivolumab. The origin of this receptor is a human donor with classical Hodgkin lymphoma. CDR3 DNA sequence: TGTGCCAGCAGCACTATAACAGGGGATGGCTACACCTTC. Encoded protein: CASSTITGDGYTF. Using reference TRBV5-4 and TRBJ1-2 for the parts outside the CDR3, the full variable domain is ETGVTQSPTHLIKTRGQQVTLRCSSQSGHNTVSWYQQALGQGPQFIFQYYREEENGRGNFPPRFSGLQFPNYSSELNVNALELDDSALYLCASSTITGDGYTFGSGTRLTVV.